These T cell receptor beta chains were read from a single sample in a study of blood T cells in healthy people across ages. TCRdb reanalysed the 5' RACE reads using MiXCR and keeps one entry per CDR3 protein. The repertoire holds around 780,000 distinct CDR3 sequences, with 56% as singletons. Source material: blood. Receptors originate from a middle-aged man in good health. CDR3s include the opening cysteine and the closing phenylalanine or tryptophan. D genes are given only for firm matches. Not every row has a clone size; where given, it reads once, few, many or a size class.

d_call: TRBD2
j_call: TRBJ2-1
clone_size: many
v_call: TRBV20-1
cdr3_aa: CSAISGESSYNEQFF
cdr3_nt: TGCAGTGCTATTAGCGGGGAGAGCTCCTACAATGAGCAGTTCTTC

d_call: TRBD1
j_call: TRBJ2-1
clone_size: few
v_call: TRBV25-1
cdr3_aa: CASSGGDREEQFF
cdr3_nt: TGTGCCAGCAGTGGGGGGGACAGGGAAGAGCAGTTCTTC

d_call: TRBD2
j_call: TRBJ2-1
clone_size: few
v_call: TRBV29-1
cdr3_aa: CSVVKLLTGTSPNEQFF
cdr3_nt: TGCAGCGTTGTAAAGCTCCTAACCGGGACTAGCCCAAATGAGCAGTTCTTC

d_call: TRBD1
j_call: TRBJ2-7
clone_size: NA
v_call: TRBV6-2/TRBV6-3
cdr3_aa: CASNVPGQGSYEQYF
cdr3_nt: TGTGCCAGCAATGTACCGGGACAGGGGTCCTACGAGCAGTACTTC

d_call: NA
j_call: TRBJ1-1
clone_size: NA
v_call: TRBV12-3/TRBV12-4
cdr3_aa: CASSLQGHTEAFF
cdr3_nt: TGTGCCAGCAGTTTACAGGGGCACACTGAAGCTTTCTTT

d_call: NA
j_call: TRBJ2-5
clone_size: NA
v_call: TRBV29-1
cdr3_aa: CSTRSVQSSRNEQYF
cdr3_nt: TGCAGCACCCGATCGGTGCAGAGTTCCCGCAATGAGCAGTACTTC

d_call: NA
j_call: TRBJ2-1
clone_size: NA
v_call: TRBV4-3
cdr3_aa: CASSQDMGREQFF
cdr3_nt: TGCGCCAGCAGCCAAGATATGGGGAGGGAGCAGTTCTTC

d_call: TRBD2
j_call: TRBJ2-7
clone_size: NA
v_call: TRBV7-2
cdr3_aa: CASSWDYPSYEQYF
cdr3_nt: TGTGCCAGCAGCTGGGACTATCCCTCCTACGAGCAGTACTTC

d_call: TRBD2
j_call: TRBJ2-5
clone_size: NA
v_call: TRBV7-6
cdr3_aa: CASSTRSGGETQYF
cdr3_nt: TGTGCCAGCAGCACCCGCTCGGGGGGAGAGACCCAGTACTTC

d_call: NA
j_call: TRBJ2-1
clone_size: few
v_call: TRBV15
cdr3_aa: CATSTREPENEQFF
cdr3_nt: TGTGCCACCAGCACCAGGGAACCGGAAAATGAGCAGTTCTTC

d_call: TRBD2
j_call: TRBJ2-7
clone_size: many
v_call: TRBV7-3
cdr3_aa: CASSQGASGYYEQYF
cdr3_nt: TGTGCCAGCAGCCAAGGCGCTAGCGGCTACTACGAGCAGTACTTC

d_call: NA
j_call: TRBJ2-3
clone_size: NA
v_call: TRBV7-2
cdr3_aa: CASSAGDTITDTQYF
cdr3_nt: TGTGCCAGCAGCGCGGGGGACACAATCACAGATACGCAGTATTTT

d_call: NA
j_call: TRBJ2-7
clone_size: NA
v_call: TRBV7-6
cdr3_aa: CASSLPLNPSDEQYF
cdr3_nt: TGTGCCAGCAGCTTACCCCTTAATCCTTCCGACGAGCAGTACTTC

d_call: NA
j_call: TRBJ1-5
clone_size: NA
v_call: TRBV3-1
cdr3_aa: CASSQGGDNQPQHF
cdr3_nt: TGTGCCAGCAGCCAAGGCGGAGATAATCAGCCCCAGCATTTT

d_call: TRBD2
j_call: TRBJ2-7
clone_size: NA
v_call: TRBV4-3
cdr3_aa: CASSQQREGPTYEQYF
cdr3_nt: TGCGCCAGCAGCCAACAGCGGGAGGGCCCGACTTACGAGCAGTACTTC

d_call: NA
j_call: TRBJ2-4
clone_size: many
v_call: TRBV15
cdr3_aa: CATSSGTTPTNIQYF
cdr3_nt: TGTGCCACCAGCAGCGGGACAACACCCACAAACATTCAGTACTTC

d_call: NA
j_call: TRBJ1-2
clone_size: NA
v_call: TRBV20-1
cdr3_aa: CSSPTSDYGYTF
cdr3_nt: TGCAGTTCCCCGACAAGTGACTATGGCTACACCTTC

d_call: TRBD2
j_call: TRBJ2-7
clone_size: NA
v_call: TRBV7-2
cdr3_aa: CASSSGTSGRYSEQYF
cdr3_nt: TGTGCCAGCAGCTCGGGGACTAGCGGGAGGTATAGCGAGCAGTACTTC

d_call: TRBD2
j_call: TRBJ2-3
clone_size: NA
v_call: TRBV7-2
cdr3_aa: CASSLSSAGSADTQYF
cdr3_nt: TGTGCCAGCAGCTTGTCATCAGCGGGATCTGCAGATACGCAGTATTTT

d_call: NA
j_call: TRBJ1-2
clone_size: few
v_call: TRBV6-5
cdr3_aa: CASSPRAIYGYTF
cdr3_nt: TGTGCCAGCAGCCCTAGGGCCATCTATGGCTACACCTTC

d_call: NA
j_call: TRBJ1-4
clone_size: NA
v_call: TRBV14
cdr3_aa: CASSQERLVGEKLFF
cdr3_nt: TGTGCCAGCAGCCAAGAACGCCTAGTTGGTGAAAAACTGTTTTTT

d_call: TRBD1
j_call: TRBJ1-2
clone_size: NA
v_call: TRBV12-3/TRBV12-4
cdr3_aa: CASSWDRGRRASGYTF
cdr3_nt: TGTGCCAGCAGTTGGGACAGGGGAAGACGAGCGAGTGGCTACACCTTC

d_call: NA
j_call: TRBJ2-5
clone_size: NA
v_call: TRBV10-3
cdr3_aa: CAISNEGRDQETQYF
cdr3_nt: TGTGCCATCAGCAACGAGGGACGGGACCAAGAGACCCAGTACTTC

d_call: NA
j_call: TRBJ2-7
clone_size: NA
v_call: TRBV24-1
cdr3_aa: CATSDAGEEQYF
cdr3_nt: TGTGCCACCAGTGACGCAGGTGAGGAGCAGTACTTC

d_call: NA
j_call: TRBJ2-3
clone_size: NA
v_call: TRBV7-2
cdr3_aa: CASSLAGVGADTQYF
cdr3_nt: TGTGCCAGCAGCTTAGCGGGGGTTGGAGCAGATACGCAGTATTTT

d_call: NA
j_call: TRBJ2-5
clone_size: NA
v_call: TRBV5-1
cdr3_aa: CASSSIPGVETQYF
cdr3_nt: TGCGCCAGCAGCTCGATCCCTGGGGTGGAGACCCAGTACTTC

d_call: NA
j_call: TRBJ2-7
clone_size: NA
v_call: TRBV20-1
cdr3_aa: CSASPLPYEQYF
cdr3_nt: TGCAGTGCTAGCCCCTTACCCTACGAGCAGTACTTC

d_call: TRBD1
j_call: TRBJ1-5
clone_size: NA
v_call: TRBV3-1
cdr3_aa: CASSLRQGYQPQHF
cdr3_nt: TGTGCCAGCAGCCTAAGACAGGGTTATCAGCCCCAGCATTTT

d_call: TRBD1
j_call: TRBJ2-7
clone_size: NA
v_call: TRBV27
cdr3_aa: CASSPRQGAKSYEQYF
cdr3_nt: TGTGCCAGCAGCCCTAGACAGGGGGCAAAATCTTACGAGCAGTACTTC

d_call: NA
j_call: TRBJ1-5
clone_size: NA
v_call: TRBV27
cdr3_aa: CASSPILGRVNQPQHF
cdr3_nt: TGTGCCAGCAGTCCTATCCTGGGGAGGGTGAACCAGCCCCAGCATTTT

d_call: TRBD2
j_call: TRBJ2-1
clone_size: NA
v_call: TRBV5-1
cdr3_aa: CASSITSGGAGEQFF
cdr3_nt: TGCGCCAGCAGCATCACTAGCGGGGGGGCAGGTGAGCAGTTCTTC

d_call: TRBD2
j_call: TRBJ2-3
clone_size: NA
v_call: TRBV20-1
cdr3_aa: CSARSGSRTDTQYF
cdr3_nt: TGCAGTGCTCGGAGCGGGAGCCGCACAGATACGCAGTATTTT

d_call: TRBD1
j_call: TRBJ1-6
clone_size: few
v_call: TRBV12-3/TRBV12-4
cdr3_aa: CASSGGQGDNSPLHF
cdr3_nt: TGTGCCAGCAGTGGGGGACAGGGGGATAATTCACCCCTCCACTTT

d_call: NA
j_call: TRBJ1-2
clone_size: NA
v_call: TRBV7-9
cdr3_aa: CASSSDAQGYGYTF
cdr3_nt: TGTGCCAGCAGTTCGGACGCTCAAGGCTATGGCTACACCTTC

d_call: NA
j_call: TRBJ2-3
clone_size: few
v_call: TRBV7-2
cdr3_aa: CASSYSGSLADTQYF
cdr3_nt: TGTGCCAGCAGCTACTCGGGAAGTTTGGCAGATACGCAGTATTTT

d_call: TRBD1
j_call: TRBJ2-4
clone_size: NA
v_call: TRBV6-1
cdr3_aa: CASSERTGLYWEQYF
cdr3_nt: TGTGCCAGCAGTGAACGGACAGGGCTTTATTGGGAGCAGTACTTC

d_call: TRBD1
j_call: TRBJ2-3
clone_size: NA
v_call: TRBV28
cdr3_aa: CASRAPGQGKEDTQYF
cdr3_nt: TGTGCCAGCAGAGCACCGGGACAGGGGAAGGAAGATACGCAGTATTTT

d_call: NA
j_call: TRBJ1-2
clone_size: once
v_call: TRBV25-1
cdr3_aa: CASSAEPKTYDYTF
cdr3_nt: TGTGCCAGCAGTGCGGAACCTAAAACCTATGACTACACCTTC

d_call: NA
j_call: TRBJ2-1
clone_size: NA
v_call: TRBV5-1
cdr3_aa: CASSGGGGPGEQFF
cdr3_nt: TGCGCCAGCTCAGGGGGAGGCGGACCAGGTGAGCAGTTCTTC

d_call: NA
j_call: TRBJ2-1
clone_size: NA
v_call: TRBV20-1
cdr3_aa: CSARDLSVGQFF
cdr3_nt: TGCAGTGCTAGAGATCTTAGCGTAGGGCAGTTCTTC

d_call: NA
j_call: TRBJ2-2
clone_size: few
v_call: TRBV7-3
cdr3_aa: CASSSPTNTGELFF
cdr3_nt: TGTGCCAGCAGCTCCCCTACCAACACCGGGGAGCTGTTTTTT

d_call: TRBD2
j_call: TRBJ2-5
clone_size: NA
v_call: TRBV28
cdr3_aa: CASSSVLSGGAGETQYF
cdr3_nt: TGTGCCAGCAGTTCAGTTCTCAGCGGGGGGGCCGGGGAGACCCAGTACTTC

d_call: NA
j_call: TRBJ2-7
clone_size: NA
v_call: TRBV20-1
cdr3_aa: CSATSLAGVNEQYF
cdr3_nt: TGCAGTGCCACTTCCTTGGCAGGGGTGAACGAGCAGTACTTC

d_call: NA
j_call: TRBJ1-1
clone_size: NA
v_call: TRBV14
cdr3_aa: CASSPQSSPTQAFF
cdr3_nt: TGTGCCAGCAGCCCCCAGTCGAGCCCCACCCAAGCTTTCTTT

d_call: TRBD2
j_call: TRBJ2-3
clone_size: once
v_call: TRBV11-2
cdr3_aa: CASSLVSASGPDTQYF
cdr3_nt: TGTGCCAGCAGCTTAGTATCTGCTAGCGGACCAGATACGCAGTATTTT

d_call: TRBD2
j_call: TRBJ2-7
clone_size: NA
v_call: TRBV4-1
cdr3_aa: CASSQGGLARPYEQYF
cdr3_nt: TGCGCCAGCAGCCAAGGAGGACTAGCGCGCCCCTACGAGCAGTACTTC

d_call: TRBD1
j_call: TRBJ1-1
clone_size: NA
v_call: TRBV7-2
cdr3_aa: CASSRRQGSNTEAFF
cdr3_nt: TGTGCCAGCAGCCGGCGACAGGGGTCGAACACTGAAGCTTTCTTT

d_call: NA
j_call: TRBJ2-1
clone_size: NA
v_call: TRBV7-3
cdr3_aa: CASNTGAPKEQFF
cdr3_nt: TGTGCCAGCAATACCGGGGCCCCGAAGGAGCAGTTCTTC

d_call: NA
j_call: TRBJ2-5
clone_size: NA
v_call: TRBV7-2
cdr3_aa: CASRSGLLEAQYF
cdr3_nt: TGTGCCAGCAGGTCGGGACTTCTCGAGGCCCAGTACTTC

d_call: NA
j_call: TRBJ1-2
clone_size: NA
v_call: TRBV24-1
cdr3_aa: CATSDANRKANYGYTF
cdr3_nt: TGTGCCACCAGTGATGCCAACAGGAAAGCTAACTATGGCTACACCTTC

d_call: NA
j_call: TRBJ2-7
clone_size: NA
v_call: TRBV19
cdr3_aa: CASSIVLGEGAGQYF
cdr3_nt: TGTGCCAGTAGTATTGTCCTCGGGGAGGGGGCCGGACAGTACTTC

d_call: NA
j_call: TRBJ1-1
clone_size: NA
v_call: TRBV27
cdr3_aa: CASSVELNTEAFF
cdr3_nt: TGTGCCAGCAGTGTCGAGCTGAACACTGAAGCTTTCTTT

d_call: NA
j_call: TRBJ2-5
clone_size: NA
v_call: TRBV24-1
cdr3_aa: CATSQAETQYF
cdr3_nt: TGTGCCACCAGCCAGGCTGAGACCCAGTACTTC

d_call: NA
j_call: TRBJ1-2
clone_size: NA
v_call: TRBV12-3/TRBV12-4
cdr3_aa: CARRTRGGYTF
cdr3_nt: TGTGCCAGGAGAACCCGGGGTGGCTACACCTTC

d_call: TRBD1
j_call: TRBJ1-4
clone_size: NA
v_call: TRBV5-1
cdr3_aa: CASSSGTDEKLFF
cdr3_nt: TGCGCCAGCAGCTCCGGGACAGACGAAAAACTGTTTTTT